A single sample gave rise to the 21 T cell receptor beta chains below, sequenced in a study of blood T cell repertoires in COVID-19. Libraries were prepared by immunoSEQ multiplex PCR; TCRdb keeps only in-frame clonotypes and omits some of them. The table shows 85,000 to 130,000 clones, with roughly four fifths occurring only once. Material: peripheral blood. The receptors derive from a man aged 60 to 75 with acute or convalescent COVID-19.

CDR3 loop: CAIRVKREQDTQYF. DNA for the CDR3: TGTGCCATCAGGGTCAAGCGGGAGCAAGATACGCAGTATTTT. The chain combines TRBV10-3 with TRBJ2-3; 8 nucleotides match TRBD2. V gave up 6 bases and J gave up 5 bases; unmatched junction bases: 7. CDR3 length: 14 residues. Germline V gives CDR1 ENHRY, CDR2 SYGVKD.

The CDR3 is CASSKPSGTSSEQFF. In DNA form, the CDR3 reads TGTGCCAGCAGCAAACCTTCCGGGACTAGTAGTGAGCAGTTCTTC. The chain links TRBV9 to TRBJ2-1, with 8 bases matching TRBD2. Germline lookup yields CDR1 SGDLS and CDR2 YYNGEE. The CDR3 has 15 amino acids. V gave up 4 bases and J gave up 9 bases; unmatched junction bases: 12.

V and J are TRBV11-2 and TRBJ1-1; no definite D call. The V end lost 3 bases, the J end lost 2 bases, and 13 bases lay between the germline ends. CDR3 length: 15 residues. The germline CDR1 and CDR2 sequences are SGHAT and FQNNGV. The CDR3 spells CASSFRPEPNTEAFF. The CDR3 DNA reads as TGTGCCAGCAGCTTCAGGCCTGAACCAAACACTGAAGCTTTCTTT. Full variable domain (rest looked up from reference TRBV11-2 and TRBJ1-1): EAGVAQSPRYKIIEKRQSVAFWCNPISGHATLYWYQQILGQGPKLLIQFQNNGVVDDSQLPKDRFSAERLKGVDSTLKIQPAKLEDSAVYLCASSFRPEPNTEAFFGQGTRLTVV.

V gene TRBV6-5 combines with J gene TRBJ1-3, with 9 positions matching TRBD1. This CDR3 has 15 residues. Germline V lookup: CDR1 MNHEY, CDR2 SVGAGI. Trimming removed 5 bases from V and 4 bases from J; junction bases left unmatched: 6. The CDR3 DNA sequence: TGTGCCAGCAGTATACAGGGGGCGGCCGGAAACACCATATATTTT. Translated: CASSIQGAAGNTIYF.

The table lists this clone with a few counts. The rearrangement links TRBV3-1 (or the pseudogene TRBV3-2) to TRBJ2-7; D might be TRBD1 (5 bases). Trimming left V 0 bases short and J 3 bases short, with 12 bases between. The CDR3 consists of 15 residues. Germline V lookup: CDR1 LGHDT, CDR2 YNNKEL (reference sequence). This chain's CDR3 is CASSQEIGQGYEQYF. CDR3 sequence (DNA): TGTGCCAGCAGCCAAGAAATTGGCCAGGGCTACGAGCAGTACTTC.

V usage is TRBV5-5 and J usage is TRBJ2-3, with D possibly TRBD1 on 6 matching bases. CDR3 length equals 15 residues. Germline values: CDR1 SGHKS, CDR2 YYEKEE (reference sequence). V lost 4 bases and J 6 bases, leaving 18 bases between the germline ends. The CDR3: CASSGRTRDTDTQYF. CDR3 nucleotides: TGTGCCAGCAGCGGGCGGACCCGGGACACCGATACGCAGTATTTT.

The chain joins TRBV3-1 (or the pseudogene TRBV3-2) to TRBJ2-5, with 7 bases lining up with TRBD1. Germline CDR1 LGHDT, CDR2 YNNKEL (reference sequence). V shed 4 bases, J shed 9 bases, and the junction held 17 bases outside the gene matches. This CDR3 region has 16 residues. The DNA of the CDR3 is TGTGCCAGCAGCCCGCGCGAGACAGGGTGGTCGAGGGCCCAGTACTTC. It encodes CASSPRETGWSRAQYF.

V and J are TRBV18 and TRBJ2-1; the match to TRBD2 covers 9 bases. Germline values: CDR1 KGHSH, CDR2 LQKENI. The CDR3 is made up of 15 amino acids. V was pared by 3 bases and J by 7 bases, with 7 bases of the junction left unmatched. The CDR3 spells CASSPWTSDSNEQFF. The DNA for the CDR3 is TGTGCCAGCTCACCCTGGACTAGCGACTCTAATGAGCAGTTCTTC.

The V and J genes are TRBV7-9 and TRBJ2-7; 7 bases line up with TRBD1. This CDR3 contains 14 residues. The V gene end was trimmed by 3 bases and the J gene end by 3 bases; junction bases not matched to a gene: 5. Germline values: CDR1 SEHNR, CDR2 FQNEAQ (reference sequence). The CDR3 loop reads CASSLGAGGYEQYF. The CDR3 DNA sequence: TGTGCCAGCAGCTTGGGGGCAGGGGGCTACGAGCAGTACTTC.

The chain's CDR3 is CASSLAPRGGFYNEQFF. Here the CDR3 DNA reads TGTGCCAGCAGCTTGGCCCCAAGGGGGGGGTTCTACAATGAGCAGTTCTTC. The V call is TRBV5-4, the J call TRBJ2-1; D is perhaps TRBD2 (7 bases). Trimming took 0 bases from V and 3 from J, leaving 16 bases between them. In germline, CDR1 is SGHNT, CDR2 YYREEE (reference sequence). This CDR3 region has 17 residues.

This clone was counted a few times. This sequence joins TRBV3-1 (or the pseudogene TRBV3-2) and TRBJ2-2, with 7 nucleotides matching TRBD1. This CDR3 has 16 residues. The V segment lost 5 bases and the J segment 6 bases; nucleotides outside the gene matches: 12. The V gene's germline CDR1 is LGHDT and CDR2 YNNKEL (reference sequence). The CDR3 nucleotides are TGTGCCAGCAGCATCCAAAGGGCAACAGGGGCCGGGGAGCTGTTTTTT. Protein sequence: CASSIQRATGAGELFF.

This clone was counted once. V gene TRBV24-1 combines with J gene TRBJ1-4; tentatively, D is TRBD1 (6 bases). V was cut by 4 bases and J by 6 bases, with 8 bases left in between. This CDR3 spans 13 amino acids. In germline, CDR1 is KGHDR, CDR2 SFDVKD. The CDR3 loop reads CATSEGADEKLFF. The CDR3 DNA follows: TGTGCCACCAGTGAGGGGGCTGATGAAAAACTGTTTTTT.

The V and J genes are TRBV5-4 and TRBJ1-1; D is ambiguous. CDR1 is SGHNT and CDR2 is YYREEE in the germline V gene (reference sequence). This CDR3 comprises 13 residues. Trimming shortened V by 4 bases and J by 6 bases, and 13 bases separated the two germline ends. The CDR3, as DNA: TGTGCCAGCAGCAGAGGAGAACGGGCTGAAGCTTTCTTT. This translates into CASSRGERAEAFF.

The chain is built from TRBV6-5 and TRBJ2-1, with 7 bases aligning to TRBD2. The V and J ends lost 0 bases and 5 bases, in that order; junction bases with no gene match: 4. This CDR3 has 15 amino acids. Per germline, CDR1 MNHEY and CDR2 SVGAGI. CDR3 sequence: CASSYSAGTNNEQFF. In DNA, the CDR3 is TGTGCCAGCAGTTACTCAGCGGGGACCAACAATGAGCAGTTCTTC.

This chain joins TRBV11-1 and TRBJ1-2; D gene uncertain. The V gene lost 5 bases and the J gene lost 8 bases, with 12 bases spanning the gap. Germline V gives CDR1 SGHAT, CDR2 FQDESV (reference sequence). The CDR3 loop spans 12 amino acids. The CDR3 DNA is TGTGCCAGCAGCACAAGCCCGGGAGGCTACACCTTC. This encodes CASSTSPGGYTF.

This sequence joins TRBV23-1 and TRBJ2-7, with D perhaps matching TRBD1 (6 bases). TRBV23-1 belongs to the ORF category, with a function that is uncertain. V lost 0 bases and J 5 bases, leaving 11 bases between the germline ends. This CDR3 has 14 amino acids. The CDR3: CASSQSARGHEQYF. The CDR3 nucleotides read TGCGCCAGCAGTCAATCGGCCAGGGGCCACGAGCAGTACTTC.

The chain joins TRBV5-6 to TRBJ2-7; 7 nucleotides align to TRBD1. With 5 bases clipped from V and 5 bases from J, the junction kept 10 bases outside the gene matches. The CDR3 spans 14 residues. Germline assignment: CDR1 SGHDT and CDR2 YYEEEE. The chain's CDR3 is CASRIDRARDEQYF. CDR3 bases: TGTGCCAGCAGGATCGACAGGGCCAGGGACGAGCAGTACTTC.

The chain employs TRBV4-1 and TRBJ2-1, with D tentatively TRBD2 (6 bases). V was clipped by 3 bases and J by 0 bases, with 12 bases between them. CDR3 size: 16 residues. Looked up from germline, CDR1 is MGHRA and CDR2 is YSYEKL. CDR3 region: CASSQEGTSSYNEQFF. In nucleotides, the CDR3 is TGCGCCAGCAGCCAGGAGGGCACGAGCTCCTACAATGAGCAGTTCTTC.

This clone was counted between two and nine times. The J gene is TRBJ2-4, the V gene TRBV5-8, with 7 bases that match TRBD1. V lost 1 base, J lost 2 bases, and 6 bases stayed unmatched. The CDR3 consists of 16 residues. Germline assignment: CDR1 SGHTS and CDR2 YDEGEE. The DNA of the CDR3 is TGTGCCAGCAGCTTGTCGGGACAGACCCCCAAAAACATTCAGTACTTC. It encodes CASSLSGQTPKNIQYF.

The J gene is TRBJ1-5, the V gene TRBV30; TRBD1 might be the D (5 bases). The CDR3 length is 14 residues. Between the trimmed V and J ends, which lost 0 bases and 4 bases, there was a span of 10 bases. Germline assignment: CDR1 GTSNPN and CDR2 SVGIG (reference sequence). Written as DNA, the CDR3 is TGTGCCTGGAGTGTAGACAGTACAAATCAGCCCCAGCATTTT. Encoded protein: CAWSVDSTNQPQHF.

The rearrangement links TRBV18 to TRBJ2-2, with 7 bases aligning to TRBD1. Germline V gene lookup returns CDR1 KGHSH and CDR2 LQKENI. The CDR3 has 15 residues. With 6 bases clipped from V and 5 bases from J, the junction kept 9 bases outside the gene matches. CDR3 coding DNA: TGTGCCAGCTCCCTGGATTACAGGGGTACCGGGGAGCTGTTTTTT. Protein sequence: CASSLDYRGTGELFF. The whole variable domain, remainder taken from reference TRBV18 and TRBJ2-2, is NAGVMQNPRHLVRRRGQEARLRCSPMKGHSHVYWYRQLPEEGLKFMVYLQKENIIDESGMPKERFSAEFPKEGPSILRIQQVVRGDSAAYFCASSLDYRGTGELFFGEGSRLTVL.